This entry features one T cell receptor (beta chain) sequence. At least ten counts were recorded for this clonotype. The target of this receptor is not known. Per-nucleotide qualities are absent, and no much larger clonotype sits a single base away. The sample comes from a study of post-analysis software for immune sequencing data (dated by TCRdb to about 2015). Regarding the complete study: Relapsing-remitting, secondary progressive and progressive-relapsing multiple sclerosis were recorded as disease courses, and subtype annotation was lacking for some patients. The patient repertoires were compared against approximately ten previously published healthy control repertoires obtained from donors aged about 6 to 28 years. A subset of samples was prepared in parallel using single-end sample barcoding, then pooled and co-amplified after Illumina adapter ligation.

The paper's findings and limits, for the study overall: Patients showed significantly higher frequencies than controls for five TRBV segments, among them TRBV5-6, TRBV5-1 and TRBV20-1. Direct clustering with F measure revealed strong co-clustering of samples prepared in the same batch, which led to a batch-effect correction. Significantly lower normalized Chao1 diversity was found in multiple sclerosis patients than in controls, suggesting substantial peripheral T-cell clonal expansion. The multiple sclerosis patient group was slightly younger than the control group.

To demonstrate the VDJtools post-analysis software, the study profiled TCR beta repertoires from the peripheral blood of 13 young patients with multiple sclerosis. The patients with multiple sclerosis were children and adolescents between roughly 6 and 15 years of age. Based on the germline V gene, the CDR1 and CDR2 sequences are SQVTM and ANQGSEA. Inclusive of the bounding cysteine and phenylalanine, the CDR3 is 14 residues long. Only the CDR3 DNA is retained, 42 bases long and in frame from the first base. V gives up 0 bases and J gives up 3 bases, and the segment between their germline ends measures 12 bases. Receptor amplification or capture employed PCR. The sequencer was an Illumina HiSeq 2500. Unique molecular identifiers were incorporated into TCR beta cDNA libraries to reduce PCR and sequencing biases. Roughly 500,000 cDNA molecules were obtained per 1 to 10 million input T cells, so each molecule approximated one T cell. The patient libraries were prepared and sequenced with the same protocol used for the earlier healthy control dataset. Samples belonging to the same batch were prepared together, multiplexed and sequenced on a shared HiSeq lane. In the authors' own workflow: MIGEC handled the raw barcoded reads, throwing out single-read molecular identifier groups before consensus assembly and CDR3 extraction. Clonotype tables were post-analysed with VDJtools, normalizing diversity by down-sampling all datasets to the smallest sample size. To correct batch-related cross-sample contamination, repertoire overlap clustering matched CDR3 amino acid sequences but not nucleotide sequences. TCRdb itself trimmed the public reads at Q25 with fastp, ran MiXCR and retained productive beta chains. Rows are unified per CDR3 protein, each entry keeping the most common DNA and genes. The V and J calls here are based on TCRdb, not the publication. Here the sample has 170,000 or so distinct CDR3 sequences; roughly 30% occur a single time. The ten largest clones take up around 1.5% of the sample.

The sequence is built from TRBV29-1 and TRBJ2-7, with TRBD2 perhaps the D gene, on 6 matching bases. Sequences were obtained from blood. The receptor was derived from a girl aged 5-17 years with multiple sclerosis. The nucleotides are TGCAGCGTTGAAGATCTTGGAGGGAGCTACGAGCAGTACTTC. The translation is CSVEDLGGSYEQYF.